A selection of T cell receptor beta chains follows, all from one sample in a study of vaccination and CD4 T cells after COVID-19. No antigen has been assigned to these receptors. Via MiXCR, TCRdb re-called the PCR reads, giving one row per CDR3 protein. Of 15,000 to 16,000 distinct CDR3 sequences listed, around 72% are singletons. Sequenced input: CD4+ T cells from blood, cultured in vitro. All receptors derive from a human donor who had recovered from COVID-19. Both conserved end residues are trimmed from each CDR3.

CDR3,J,V
SAKWDRDQPQH,TRBJ1-5,TRBV20-1
ASSYRGVLAVNEQF,TRBJ2-1,TRBV6-2/TRBV6-3
SARDRGLPSMNTEAF,TRBJ1-1,TRBV20-1
ASSYSRYTDTQY,TRBJ2-3,TRBV6-2/TRBV6-3
SAPRVRGGSTEAF,TRBJ1-1,TRBV20-1
ASTYFLGPNTEAF,TRBJ1-1,TRBV11-2
ASSPGRVAGNTIY,TRBJ1-3,TRBV19
ATSDPPSGNIQY,TRBJ2-4,TRBV24-1
ASSPGDSNNQPQH,TRBJ1-5,TRBV7-9
ASSTTGATNEKLF,TRBJ1-4,TRBV19
ARVGVTGELF,TRBJ2-2,TRBV7-9
ASSFSGANTGELF,TRBJ2-2,TRBV7-3
ASSYSRTAAGEKLF,TRBJ1-4,TRBV6-5
SAQDTTGELF,TRBJ2-2,TRBV20-1
ASSAQEYLDGYT,TRBJ1-2,TRBV28
ATSDPGTNHYGYT,TRBJ1-2,TRBV24-1
SARGLSGGTEAF,TRBJ1-1,TRBV20-1
ASSLASGLQETQY,TRBJ2-5,TRBV7-2
ASSDVATGELF,TRBJ2-2,TRBV7-2
SAKSGSYEQY,TRBJ2-7,TRBV20-1
ASSLGLASGELF,TRBJ2-2,TRBV7-2
SANLQRELF,TRBJ2-2,TRBV20-1
ASSLATGSNSPLH,TRBJ1-6,TRBV7-2
AISGGQGASSTEAF,TRBJ1-1,TRBV10-3
SAPGTGADQPQH,TRBJ1-5,TRBV20-1
ASTTGSRVGGYT,TRBJ1-2,TRBV7-2
ASSYSGGANTEAF,TRBJ1-1,TRBV6-5
ASSPLILQRNMNTEAF,TRBJ1-1,TRBV7-2
ASRTRDRGRPQH,TRBJ1-5,TRBV27
ASSSSSRETQY,TRBJ2-5,TRBV28
ASKPGRSGGYT,TRBJ1-2,TRBV6-1
AGRTGLNYGYT,TRBJ1-2,TRBV2
ASSASTGVNSPLH,TRBJ1-6,TRBV9
ATSDSRPYSYEQY,TRBJ2-7,TRBV24-1
ASSYASGNLREQY,TRBJ2-7,TRBV6-5
ASSVDGSSYNEQF,TRBJ2-1,TRBV7-2
ASSFTSTIEQANYGYT,TRBJ1-2,TRBV7-2
ASSFGQGVHYGYT,TRBJ1-2,TRBV12-3/TRBV12-4
SASPLAGGMTYEQY,TRBJ2-7,TRBV20-1
ASSVGRSNTGELF,TRBJ2-2,TRBV10-1
ASSLAWQGARYEQY,TRBJ2-7,TRBV5-1
ASSPGQGHNQPQH,TRBJ1-5,TRBV5-1
ASSSPSGLPASGELF,TRBJ2-2,TRBV5-4
ASSYSSSGRNTDTQY,TRBJ2-3,TRBV6-5
SALKGQGYGYT,TRBJ1-2,TRBV20-1
ASSLVPTGLPTGELF,TRBJ2-2,TRBV7-2
ATATGTLQPQH,TRBJ1-5,TRBV7-2
ASSLARTATNEKLF,TRBJ1-4,TRBV7-9
ASSLSFNYGYT,TRBJ1-2,TRBV12-3/TRBV12-4
ASSSRLNTEAF,TRBJ1-1,TRBV19